Listed below are T cell receptor beta chains from one sample, sequenced in a study of Graves' ophthalmopathy and Graves' hyperthyroidism. TCRdb reprocessed the multiplex PCR reads with MiXCR, giving one entry per CDR3 protein. This sample yields roughly 700,000 distinct CDR3 sequences, of which 40% are seen a single time; approximately 46% belongs to the top ten. The material sequenced was peripheral blood. The origin of the receptors is an adult man with Graves' ophthalmopathy. CDR3s include the opening cysteine and the closing phenylalanine or tryptophan.

V	CDR3
TRBV10-3	CASRATSGTGGTEAFF
TRBV11-2	CASSLEAGGPREQYF
TRBV6-6	CASSVSQRKISPLHF
TRBV7-3	CASSLYPNSPLHF
TRBV7-9	CASSGGTVKGTEAFF
TRBV12-3/TRBV12-4	CASQLQETQYF
TRBV2	CASNLPGTVAF
TRBV7-9	CASSSSAFSYEQYF
TRBV11-2	CASRTSGTGGEQYF
TRBV10-3	CASRGSVGTSSNQPQHF
TRBV20-1	CSASTGTGGASNTEAFF
TRBV6-5	CASSSSAAANEKLFF
TRBV6-1	CASSYERGSAFF
TRBV2	CASSQGPGELFF
TRBV10-2	CASSYTPETQYF
TRBV7-9	CASSASGGGGGYTF
TRBV20-1	CSARDLAGATWEQYF
TRBV15	CATSRDRSGVEKLFF
TRBV6-5	CANRIEGSTGEQYF
TRBV20-1	CSASSLMRISYEQYF
TRBV4-3	CASSLSGIYEQYF
TRBV5-6	CASSLLPDSYEQYF
TRBV9	CASSPDGRGVSPLHF
TRBV20-1	CSASALTTPAGGYEQYF
TRBV29-1	CSVELWPSEKLFF
TRBV5-1	CASSSGGMGRRGPQHF
TRBV12-3/TRBV12-4	CASSPVWDSENTEAFF
TRBV9	CASRAGRGNTEAFF
TRBV12-3/TRBV12-4	CASSMRRGYEQYF
TRBV7-8	CASSFGGAMETQYF
TRBV11-3	CASSLVRGTEAFF
TRBV2	CASRGTVREREQYF
TRBV7-2	CASSLLPSNSGEGQETQYF
TRBV15	CAISRGSGGGKETQYF
TRBV12-3/TRBV12-4	CASSQEKGGRENTEAFF
TRBV20-1	CSARGSQYQPQHF
TRBV7-9	CASSSHSGNSPLHF
TRBV4-3	CASSQDLGTGQETQYF
TRBV20-1	CSARGDTLAYNSPLHF
TRBV24-1	CATSHPGPNTGELFF
TRBV20-1	CSALTPGVAYGYTF
TRBV10-1	CASPGSTYEQYF
TRBV10-3	CAISEGRRTGLQETQYF
TRBV19	CASSGGADNSPLHF